The 3 T cell receptor beta chains in this list originate from one sample, sequenced in a study of blood T cells in healthy people across ages. Combining a sample-barcoded 5' primer with a J-beta primer mix, a second PCR ran for 7 to 11 cycles. TCRdb reprocessed the 5' RACE reads with MiXCR, giving one entry per CDR3 protein. The table has approximately 900,000 distinct CDR3 sequences, roughly 43% seen once. The sample consisted of blood. The receptor set was obtained from a man aged 25 to 40 in good health.

The chain combines TRBV29-1 with TRBJ2-7, with unresolved D. Germline V CDR1 and CDR2: SQVTM, ANQGSEA. This CDR3 region has 12 residues. Between the trimmed V and J ends, which lost 1 base and 0 bases, there was a span of 4 bases. This CDR3 reads CSVEADSYEQYF. For the CDR3, the DNA is TGCAGCGTTGAAGCGGACTCCTACGAGCAGTACTTC.

This clonotype occurred a few times. The rearrangement links TRBV20-1 to TRBJ2-1; possibly TRBD1 or TRBD2 for D (5 bases each). Germline V gives CDR1 DFQATT, CDR2 SNEGSKA (reference sequence). With 0 bases removed from V and 5 bases from J, the gap between germline ends came to 14 bases. This CDR3 spans 15 amino acids. DNA of the CDR3: TGCAGTGCTAGAGATATGGGACCTTACAACAATGAGCAGTTCTTC. Protein sequence: CSARDMGPYNNEQFF.

The V and J genes are TRBV6-6 and TRBJ1-5; TRBD1 is a possible D gene (6 bases). The CDR3 totals 14 residues. Trimming took off 6 bases at V and 7 bases at J, with 16 bases between the two ends. CDR1 is MNHNY and CDR2 is SVGAGI in the germline V gene (reference sequence). The CDR3 sequence: CASSIMGANQPQHF. CDR3 nucleotide sequence: TGTGCCAGCAGCATAATGGGGGCAAACCAGCCCCAGCATTTT.